What follows describes a single T cell receptor (beta chain). Its antigen is not identified. This sample stems from a study of T cell responses to AZD1222 COVID-19 vaccine. Points from the study as a whole: Baseline seropositives among AZD1222 recipients totaled only five to seven.

Repertoires were generated with immunoSEQ multiplex PCR, while TCRdb's copy carries only in-frame clones and drops some. The sample shows roughly 140,000 clones, about 93% of them seen only once. Material: peripheral blood, obtained on day 0 of AZD1222 vaccination. This receptor was taken from an adult in good health.

The CDR3 bases are TGTGCCAGCAGCTCGAACCGGGACACCCGAGCTTTCTTT. As protein: CASSSNRDTRAFF. The chain employs TRBV6-6 and TRBJ1-1; possibly TRBD1 for D (6 bases). Trimming cost V 6 bases and J 10 bases, with 18 bases left between them. The CDR3 is 13 amino acids. Germline V gives CDR1 MNHNY, CDR2 SVGAGI (reference sequence).